A single T cell receptor beta chain is shown here with its context. What it binds is not known. Naive CD8 isolation took CD45RO-negative cells positively selected for CCR7 and excluded terminally differentiated effector memory CD45RA+ cells. Libraries were prepared by immunoSEQ multiplex PCR; TCRdb keeps only in-frame clonotypes and omits some of them. The repertoire has about 2.1 million clones, 90% to 95% of them found once; the top ten carry 1.5% to 2%. This sample is drawn from a study of shared clonotypes between healthy human individuals. The CDR3 runs to 13 residues. In germline, CDR1 is MDHEN, CDR2 SYDVKM. Broader study findings: Researchers found naive subsets generally carried larger estimated richness than memory subsets.

The chain recombines TRBV28 with TRBJ2-5; no clear D. The J call is in doubt because the DNA end fits TRBJ2-7 better. The receptor was derived from a man aged 18 to 30 in good health. Some clones in this sample may be carry-over from other donors' samples. Sequencing input: naive CD8+ T cells from PBMCs. The CDR3 reads CASSLPASYEQYF. CDR3 in DNA: TGTGCCAGCAGTTTGCCAGCCTCCTACGAGCAGTACTTC.